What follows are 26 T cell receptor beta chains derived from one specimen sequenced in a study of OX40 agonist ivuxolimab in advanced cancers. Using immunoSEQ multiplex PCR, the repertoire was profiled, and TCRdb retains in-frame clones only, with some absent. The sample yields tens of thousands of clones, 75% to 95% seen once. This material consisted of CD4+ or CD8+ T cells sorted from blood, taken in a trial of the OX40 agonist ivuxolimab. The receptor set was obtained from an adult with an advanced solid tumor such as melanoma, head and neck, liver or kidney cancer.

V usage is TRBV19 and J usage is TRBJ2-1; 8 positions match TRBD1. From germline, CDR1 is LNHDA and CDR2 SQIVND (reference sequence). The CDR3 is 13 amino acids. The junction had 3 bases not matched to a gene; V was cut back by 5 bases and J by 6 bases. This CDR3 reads CASSLDRGNEQFF. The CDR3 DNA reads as TGTGCCAGTAGTCTTGACAGGGGCAATGAGCAGTTCTTC.

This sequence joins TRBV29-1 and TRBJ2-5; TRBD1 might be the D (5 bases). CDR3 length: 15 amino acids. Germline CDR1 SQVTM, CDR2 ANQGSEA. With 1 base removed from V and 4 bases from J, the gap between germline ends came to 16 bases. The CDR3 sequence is CSVEALRRQGETQYF. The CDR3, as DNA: TGCAGCGTTGAAGCTCTCCGGCGGCAGGGAGAGACCCAGTACTTC. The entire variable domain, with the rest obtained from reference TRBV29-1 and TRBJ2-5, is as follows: SAVISQKPSRDICQRGTSLTIQCQVDSQVTMMFWYRQQPGQSLTLIATANQGSEATYESGFVIDKFPISRPNLTFSTLTVSNMSPEDSSIYLCSVEALRRQGETQYFGPGTRLLVL.

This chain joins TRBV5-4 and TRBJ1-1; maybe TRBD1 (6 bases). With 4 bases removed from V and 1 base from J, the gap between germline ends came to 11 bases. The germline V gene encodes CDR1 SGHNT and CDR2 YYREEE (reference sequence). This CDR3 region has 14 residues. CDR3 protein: CASSGQQGNTEAFF. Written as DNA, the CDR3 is TGTGCCAGCAGCGGCCAACAGGGGAACACTGAAGCTTTCTTT.

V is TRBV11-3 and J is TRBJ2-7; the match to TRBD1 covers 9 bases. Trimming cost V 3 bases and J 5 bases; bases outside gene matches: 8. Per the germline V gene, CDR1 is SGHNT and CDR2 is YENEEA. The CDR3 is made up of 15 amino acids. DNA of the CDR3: TGTGCCAGCAGCTTTGTGGGACAGGGCGCCAACGAGCAGTACTTC. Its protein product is CASSFVGQGANEQYF. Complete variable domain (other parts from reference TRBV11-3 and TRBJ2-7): EAGVVQSPRYKIIEKKQPVAFWCNPISGHNTLYWYLQNLGQGPELLIRYENEEAVDDSQLPKDRFSAERLKGVDSTLKIQPAELGDSAVYLCASSFVGQGANEQYFGPGTRLTVT.

The CDR3 is CASSYVSGSVRYEQYF. CDR3 sequence (DNA): TGTGCCAGCAGTTACGTTAGCGGGAGCGTCCGTTACGAGCAGTACTTC. The V gene is TRBV6-6, the J gene TRBJ2-7, with 9 bases identical to TRBD2. In germline, CDR1 is MNHNY, CDR2 SVGAGI (reference sequence). The V segment lost 2 bases and the J segment 4 bases; nucleotides outside the gene matches: 9. The CDR3 totals 16 residues.

CDR3 DNA sequence: TGTGCCAGCAGCTTAGGGGCTAGCCCCCACAATGAGCAGTTCTTC. Protein: CASSLGASPHNEQFF. The gene calls are TRBV7-2 and TRBJ2-1, with D perhaps TRBD2 (5 bases). Germline CDR1 SGHTA, CDR2 FQGNSA. This CDR3 is built from 15 residues. V lost 1 base to trimming and J lost 5 bases, with 12 bases between them.

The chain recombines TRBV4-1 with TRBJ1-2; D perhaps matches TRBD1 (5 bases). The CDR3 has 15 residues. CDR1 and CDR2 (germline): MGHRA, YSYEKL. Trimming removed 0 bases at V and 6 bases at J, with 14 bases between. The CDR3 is CASSQEAGPSHGYTF. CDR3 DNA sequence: TGCGCCAGCAGCCAAGAGGCGGGACCCTCCCATGGCTACACCTTC.

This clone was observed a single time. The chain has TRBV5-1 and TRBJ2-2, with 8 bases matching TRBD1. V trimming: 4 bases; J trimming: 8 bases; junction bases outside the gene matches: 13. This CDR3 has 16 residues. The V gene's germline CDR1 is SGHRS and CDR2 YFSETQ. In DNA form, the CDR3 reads TGCGCCAGCAGCGGCGGACAGGGCGCGGGTATGGGGGAGCTGTTTTTT. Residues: CASSGGQGAGMGELFF.

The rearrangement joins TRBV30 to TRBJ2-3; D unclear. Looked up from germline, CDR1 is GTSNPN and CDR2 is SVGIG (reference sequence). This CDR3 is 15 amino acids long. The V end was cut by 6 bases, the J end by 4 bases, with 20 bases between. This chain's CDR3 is CACLRQPHSSDTQYF. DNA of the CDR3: TGTGCCTGTCTACGACAACCCCACTCCTCAGATACGCAGTATTTT.

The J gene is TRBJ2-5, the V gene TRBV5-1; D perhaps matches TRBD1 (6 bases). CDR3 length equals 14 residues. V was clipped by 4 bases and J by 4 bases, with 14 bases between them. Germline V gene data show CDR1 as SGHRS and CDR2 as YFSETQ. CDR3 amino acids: CASSPGQRVETQYF. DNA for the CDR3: TGCGCCAGCAGCCCTGGACAGAGAGTAGAGACCCAGTACTTC.

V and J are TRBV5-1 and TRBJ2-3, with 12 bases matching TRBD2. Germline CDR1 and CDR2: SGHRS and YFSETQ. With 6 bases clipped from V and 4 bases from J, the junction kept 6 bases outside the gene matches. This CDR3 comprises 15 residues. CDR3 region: CASTLAGGPSDTQYF. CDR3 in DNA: TGCGCCAGCACCCTAGCGGGAGGGCCATCAGATACGCAGTATTTT. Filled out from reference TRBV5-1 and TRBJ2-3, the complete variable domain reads KAGVTQTPRYLIKTRGQQVTLSCSPISGHRSVSWYQQTPGQGLQFLFEYFSETQRNKGNFPGRFSGRQFSNSRSEMNVSTLELGDSALYLCASTLAGGPSDTQYFGPGTRLTVL.

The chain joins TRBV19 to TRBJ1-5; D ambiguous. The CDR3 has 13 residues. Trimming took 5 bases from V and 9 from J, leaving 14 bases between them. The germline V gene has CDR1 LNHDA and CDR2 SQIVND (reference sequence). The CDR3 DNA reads TGTGCCAGTAGTCCGAAGGGTGGTTCGCCCCAGCATTTT. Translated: CASSPKGGSPQHF.

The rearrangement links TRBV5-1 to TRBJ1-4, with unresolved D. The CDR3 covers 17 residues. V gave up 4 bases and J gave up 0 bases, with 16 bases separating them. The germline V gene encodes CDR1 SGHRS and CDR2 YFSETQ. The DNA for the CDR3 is TGCGCCAGCAGCCCCCGCGGCGCTACCGCAACTAATGAAAAACTGTTTTTT. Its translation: CASSPRGATATNEKLFF.

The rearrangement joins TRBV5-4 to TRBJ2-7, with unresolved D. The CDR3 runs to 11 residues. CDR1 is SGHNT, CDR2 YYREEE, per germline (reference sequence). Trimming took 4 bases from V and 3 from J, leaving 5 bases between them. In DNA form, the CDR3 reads TGTGCCAGCAGCCAGAACTACGAGCAGTACTTC. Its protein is CASSQNYEQYF.

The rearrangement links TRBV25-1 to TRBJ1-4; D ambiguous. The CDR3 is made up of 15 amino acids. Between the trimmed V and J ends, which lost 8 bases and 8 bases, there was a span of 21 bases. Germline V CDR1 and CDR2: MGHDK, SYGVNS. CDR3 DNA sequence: TGTGCCAGCGCAAGGGCGTCTCCCCGTCGGGAAAAACTGTTTTTT. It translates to CASARASPRREKLFF.

DNA of the CDR3: TGTGCCAGCAAGAAGGGGGTCGGGGAGCTGTTTTTT. Translating it yields CASKKGVGELFF. J is TRBJ2-2 and V is TRBV6-1, with D perhaps TRBD1 (6 bases). The CDR3 extends over 12 amino acids. Germline values: CDR1 MNHNS, CDR2 SASEGT. V lost 7 bases to trimming and J lost 7 bases, with 10 bases between them.

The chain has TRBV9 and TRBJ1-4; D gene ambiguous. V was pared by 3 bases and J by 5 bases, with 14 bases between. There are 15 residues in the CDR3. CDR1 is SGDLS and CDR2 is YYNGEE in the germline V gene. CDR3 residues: CASSAKRLKNEKLFF. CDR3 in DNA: TGTGCCAGCAGCGCAAAACGCCTTAAAAATGAAAAACTGTTTTTT.

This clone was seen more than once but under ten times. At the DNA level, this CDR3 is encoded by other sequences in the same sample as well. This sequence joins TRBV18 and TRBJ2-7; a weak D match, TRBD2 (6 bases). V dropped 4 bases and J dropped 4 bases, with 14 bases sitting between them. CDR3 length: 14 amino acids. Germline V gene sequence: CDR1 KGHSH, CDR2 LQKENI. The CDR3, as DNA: TGTGCCAGCTCACTCCTAGCGAGGGAATACGAGCAGTACTTC. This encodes CASSLLAREYEQYF.

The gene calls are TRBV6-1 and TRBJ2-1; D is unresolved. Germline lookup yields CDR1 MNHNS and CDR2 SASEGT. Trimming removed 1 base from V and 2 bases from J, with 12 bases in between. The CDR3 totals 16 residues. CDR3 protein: CASSEGIEQPYNEQFF. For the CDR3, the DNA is TGTGCCAGCAGTGAAGGAATTGAACAGCCCTACAATGAGCAGTTCTTC.

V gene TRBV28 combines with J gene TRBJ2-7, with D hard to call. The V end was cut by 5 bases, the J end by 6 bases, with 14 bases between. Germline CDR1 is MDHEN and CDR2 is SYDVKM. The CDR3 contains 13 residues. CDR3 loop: CASSPQFYTEQYF. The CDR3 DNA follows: TGTGCCAGCAGTCCCCAATTCTATACCGAGCAGTACTTC.

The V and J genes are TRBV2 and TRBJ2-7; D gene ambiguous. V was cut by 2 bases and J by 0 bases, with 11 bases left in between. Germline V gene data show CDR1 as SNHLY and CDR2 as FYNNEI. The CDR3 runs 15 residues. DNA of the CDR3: TGTGCCAGCAGTGAACTATGGGGTTTCTCCTACGAGCAGTACTTC. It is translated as CASSELWGFSYEQYF.

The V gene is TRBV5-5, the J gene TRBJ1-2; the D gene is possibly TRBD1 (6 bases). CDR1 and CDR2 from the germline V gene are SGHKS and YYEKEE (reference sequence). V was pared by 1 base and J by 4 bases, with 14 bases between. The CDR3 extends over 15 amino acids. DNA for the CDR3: TGTGCCAGCAGCTTGAATGGGCAGGGGATCTATGGCTACACCTTC. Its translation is CASSLNGQGIYGYTF.

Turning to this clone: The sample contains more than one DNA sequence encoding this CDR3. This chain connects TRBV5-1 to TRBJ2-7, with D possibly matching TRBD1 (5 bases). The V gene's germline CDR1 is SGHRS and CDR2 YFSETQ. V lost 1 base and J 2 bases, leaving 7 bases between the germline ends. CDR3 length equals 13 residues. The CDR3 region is CASSLRQTYEQYF. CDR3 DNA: TGCGCCAGCAGCTTGCGACAGACCTACGAGCAGTACTTC.

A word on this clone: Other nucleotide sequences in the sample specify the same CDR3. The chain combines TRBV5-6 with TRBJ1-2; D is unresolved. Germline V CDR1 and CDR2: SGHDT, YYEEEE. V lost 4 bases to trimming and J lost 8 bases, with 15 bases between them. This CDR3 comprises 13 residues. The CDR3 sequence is CASSIGRVEGYTF. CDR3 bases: TGTGCCAGCAGCATAGGACGAGTTGAAGGCTACACCTTC.

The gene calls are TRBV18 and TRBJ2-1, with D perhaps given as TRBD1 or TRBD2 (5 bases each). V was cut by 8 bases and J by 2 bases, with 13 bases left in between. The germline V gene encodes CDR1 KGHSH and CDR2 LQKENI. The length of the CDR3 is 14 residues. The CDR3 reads CASRGQTAYNEQFF. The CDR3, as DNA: TGTGCCAGCCGAGGGCAGACAGCCTACAATGAGCAGTTCTTC. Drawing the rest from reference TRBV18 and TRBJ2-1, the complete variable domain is NAGVMQNPRHLVRRRGQEARLRCSPMKGHSHVYWYRQLPEEGLKFMVYLQKENIIDESGMPKERFSAEFPKEGPSILRIQQVVRGDSAAYFCASRGQTAYNEQFFGPGTRLTVL.

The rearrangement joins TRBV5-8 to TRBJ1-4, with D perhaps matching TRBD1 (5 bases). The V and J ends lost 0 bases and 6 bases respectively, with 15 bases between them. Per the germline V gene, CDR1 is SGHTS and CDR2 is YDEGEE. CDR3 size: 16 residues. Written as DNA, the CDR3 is TGTGCCAGCAGCTTGGGGGGAGGGACCCTTCATGAAAAACTGTTTTTT. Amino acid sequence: CASSLGGGTLHEKLFF.